This passage covers 32 T cell receptor beta chains from one sample sequenced in a study of T cells in Graves' hyperthyroidism and ophthalmopathy. Amplified TCR beta CDR3 regions derived from RNA transcripts. Initially, a first-round RT-PCR of the TCR CDR3 employed the HTBI primer set. TCRdb re-derived calls from the multiplex PCR reads in MiXCR, one entry per CDR3 protein. The table shows hundreds of thousands of distinct CDR3 sequences, with nearly 45% occurring only once. Sequencing was carried out using peripheral blood or thyroid tissue (not recorded which). The receptors derive from an adult man with Graves' disease, either hyperthyroidism or ophthalmopathy (not recorded which).

This clonotype was counted ten times or more. The chain is built from TRBV7-6 and TRBJ2-7; 10 nucleotides agree with TRBD1. The J segment lost 2 bases and the V segment lost 5 bases, leaving 9 bases of the junction unmatched. This CDR3 has 16 residues. Germline CDR1 and CDR2: SGHVS and FNYEAQ. The CDR3 spells CASSPTGTGAPYEQYF. CDR3 DNA sequence: TGTGCCAGCAGCCCAACCGGGACAGGGGCTCCCTACGAGCAGTACTTC. Variable domain in full (rest from reference TRBV7-6 and TRBJ2-7): GAGVSQSPRYKVTKRGQDVALRCDPISGHVSLYWYRQALGQGPEFLTYFNYEAQQDKSGLPNDRFSAERPEGSISTLTIQRTEQRDSAMYRCASSPTGTGAPYEQYFGPGTRLTVT.

The gene calls are TRBV29-1 and TRBJ1-2; D is ambiguous. This CDR3 is built from 12 residues. Germline V CDR1 and CDR2: SQVTM, ANQGSEA. V dropped 6 bases and J dropped 0 bases, with 8 bases sitting between them. The CDR3 DNA reads TGCAGCGTGGACGGGGCTAACTATGGCTACACCTTC. This encodes CSVDGANYGYTF.

The rearrangement joins TRBV2 to TRBJ1-6, with 8 bases lining up with TRBD1. The junction had 6 bases not matched to a gene; V was cut back by 2 bases and J by 6 bases. The CDR3 consists of 16 residues. The germline V gene encodes CDR1 SNHLY and CDR2 FYNNEI. In DNA form, the CDR3 reads TGTGCCAGCAGTGAACGGCCAGGGGGCAGTAATTCACCCCTCCACTTT. It yields the protein CASSERPGGSNSPLHF.

J is TRBJ1-5 and V is TRBV7-9; the D is unclear. V was trimmed by 6 bases and J by 0 bases, leaving 12 bases between them. CDR1 SEHNR and CDR2 FQNEAQ come from the germline V gene (reference sequence). The CDR3 length is 15 residues. For the CDR3, the DNA is TGTGCCAGCAGTCCGACGGCTTATAGCAATCAGCCCCAGCATTTT. This sequence encodes CASSPTAYSNQPQHF.

In regard to this clonotype: A read error may produce the germline difference seen at one junction end. J is TRBJ2-7 and V is TRBV10-3; D possibly corresponds to TRBD1 (5 bases). Germline V gene sequence: CDR1 ENHRY, CDR2 SYGVKD. The CDR3 length is 13 residues. This CDR3 reads CASSYSDTYEQYF. DNA of the CDR3: TGTGCCAGCAGTTACTCGGACACCTACGAGCAGTACTTC.

This clonotype was found a few times. V is TRBV7-2 and J is TRBJ1-1; possible D gene TRBD1, 6 bases. CDR1 is SGHTA, CDR2 FQGNSA, per germline. The CDR3 totals 17 residues. Trimming cost V 1 base and J 5 bases, with 20 bases left between them. Here the CDR3 DNA reads TGTGCCAGCAGCTTAGGTTACCCGGACAGCCGAGGGACTGAAGCTTTCTTT. Translating gives CASSLGYPDSRGTEAFF.

This clonotype was seen more than once but under ten times. CDR3 bases: TGCAGTGCTAGAGCAGGGGCTCGAAATCAGCCCCAGCATTTT. This gives the protein CSARAGARNQPQHF. The J gene is TRBJ1-5, the V gene TRBV20-1; a possible D gene is TRBD1 (6 bases). The CDR3 runs to 14 residues. Trimming left V 1 base short and J 4 bases short, with 11 bases between. Germline CDR1 is DFQATT and CDR2 is SNEGSKA (reference sequence).

This chain links TRBV29-1 with TRBJ2-5; 13 positions match TRBD2. This CDR3 is built from 13 residues. Germline assignment: CDR1 SQVTM and CDR2 ANQGSEA. Trimming removed 5 bases from V and 13 bases from J; junction bases left unmatched: 10. The CDR3 sequence: CSVLTSGGSRWYF. The CDR3 bases are TGCAGCGTTCTGACTAGCGGGGGGTCTCGTTGGTACTTC.

This chain links TRBV7-8 with TRBJ1-5, with a weak D call TRBD1 (5 bases). Trimming cost V 5 bases and J 7 bases, with 18 bases left between them. This CDR3 has 15 amino acids. CDR1 and CDR2 from the germline V gene are SGHVS and FQNEAQ. DNA for the CDR3: TGTGCCAGCAGCCAAGATGGTGGCAGGGCCCAGCCCCAGCATTTT. It codes for CASSQDGGRAQPQHF.

The chain is built from TRBV20-1 and TRBJ2-7, with TRBD2 identical over 9 bases. After removal of 2 bases from V and 4 bases from J, the junction contained 9 bases not matched to a gene. Per germline, CDR1 DFQATT and CDR2 SNEGSKA (reference sequence). The CDR3 contains 15 residues. The CDR3 DNA follows: TGCAGTGCTAGACCCCGGGCGGGAGGGGCTTACGAGCAGTACTTC. It is translated as CSARPRAGGAYEQYF.

The gene calls are TRBV12-3 or TRBV12-4 and TRBJ2-2; D is ambiguous. CDR3 length: 12 residues. Trimming left V 5 bases short and J 3 bases short, with 4 bases between. CDR3 residues: CASSVYTGELFF. For the CDR3, the DNA is TGTGCCAGCAGTGTCTACACCGGGGAGCTGTTTTTT.

This clonotype showed up just once. This chain joins TRBV24-1 and TRBJ1-5; D not certain. The V gene lost 4 bases and the J gene lost 1 base, with 10 bases spanning the gap. There are 15 residues in the CDR3. The germline CDR1 and CDR2 sequences are KGHDR and SFDVKD. The DNA for the CDR3 is TGTGCCACCAGTGAAAGAACCGGGAGCAATCAGCCCCAGCATTTT. This encodes CATSERTGSNQPQHF.

V gene TRBV7-9 combines with J gene TRBJ1-5; no reliable D call. The CDR3 has 16 residues. CDR1 SEHNR and CDR2 FQNEAQ come from the germline V gene (reference sequence). Trimming pared 0 bases from V and 3 bases from J, leaving 12 bases between. In DNA form, the CDR3 reads TGTGCCAGCAGCTTAGCGCTTGGGCAGATCAATCAGCCCCAGCATTTT. It specifies CASSLALGQINQPQHF.

This clonotype was seen more than once but under ten times. The chain carries TRBV24-1 and TRBJ1-5, with 7 nucleotides matching TRBD1. The CDR3 is made up of 16 amino acids. The V gene end was trimmed by 4 bases and the J gene end by 4 bases; junction bases not matched to a gene: 9. Per the germline V gene, CDR1 is KGHDR and CDR2 is SFDVKD. The CDR3 coding sequence is TGTGCCACCAGTGACCCCGGGACAGAGAAGAATCAGCCCCAGCATTTT. Residues: CATSDPGTEKNQPQHF.

The chain joins TRBV12-3 or TRBV12-4 to TRBJ1-2, with 8 bases identical to TRBD1. CDR3 length: 15 residues. V shed 5 bases and J 4 bases; nucleotides not matched to a gene: 9. This chain's CDR3 is CASSPRTGTGYGYTF. CDR3 bases: TGTGCCAGCAGTCCCCGGACAGGGACTGGCTATGGCTACACCTTC.

The chain couples TRBV5-4 to TRBJ1-2; D possibly corresponds to TRBD1 (5 bases). The CDR3 is 15 amino acids. Looked up from germline, CDR1 is SGHNT and CDR2 is YYREEE (reference sequence). Trimming shortened V by 3 bases and J by 2 bases, and 14 bases separated the two germline ends. DNA of the CDR3: TGTGCCAGCAGCTCCGTCCCTGGGGGAAACTATGGCTACACCTTC. Its protein product is CASSSVPGGNYGYTF.

This chain connects TRBV14 to TRBJ1-1, with D hard to call. This CDR3 comprises 13 residues. The germline V and J ends were trimmed by 4 bases and 1 base, with 7 bases remaining between them. Germline V gives CDR1 SGHDN, CDR2 FVKESK. The CDR3 here is CASSPGTNTEAFF. CDR3 sequence (DNA): TGTGCCAGCAGCCCAGGAACGAACACTGAAGCTTTCTTT.

The chain has TRBV2 and TRBJ1-6; D ambiguous. This CDR3 has 13 amino acids. The ends were cut back, 6 bases at V and 9 bases at J, with 12 bases in the middle. Germline V gene lookup returns CDR1 SNHLY and CDR2 FYNNEI. CDR3 sequence: CASRSPEGSPLHF. CDR3 coding DNA: TGTGCCAGCAGGTCGCCGGAGGGTTCACCCCTCCACTTT.

The J gene is TRBJ1-2, the V gene TRBV29-1; 7 positions agree with TRBD1. The germline CDR1 and CDR2 sequences are SQVTM and ANQGSEA. J gave up 2 bases and V 8 bases, and 11 bases lay outside the gene matches. CDR3 length equals 14 residues. The CDR3 DNA reads as TGCAGCAGGACCCCGGGGACAGCAAACTATGGCTACACCTTC. It is translated as CSRTPGTANYGYTF. Full variable domain (rest looked up from reference TRBV29-1 and TRBJ1-2): SAVISQKPSRDICQRGTSLTIQCQVDSQVTMMFWYRQQPGQSLTLIATANQGSEATYESGFVIDKFPISRPNLTFSTLTVSNMSPEDSSIYLCSRTPGTANYGYTFGSGTRLTVV.

This clonotype has only a few counts. This rearrangement joins TRBV2 to TRBJ2-7, with TRBD2 identical over 7 bases. The CDR3 contains 15 residues. Trimming cost V 2 bases and J 3 bases; bases outside gene matches: 7. Germline loops: CDR1 SNHLY, CDR2 FYNNEI. Here the CDR3 reads CASSETRASGYEQYF. DNA of the CDR3: TGTGCCAGCAGTGAAACTAGGGCTAGCGGCTACGAGCAGTACTTC. The whole variable domain, filled in from reference TRBV2 and TRBJ2-7, reads EPEVTQTPSHQVTQMGQEVILRCVPISNHLYFYWYRQILGQKVEFLVSFYNNEISEKSEIFDDQFSVERPDGSNFTLKIRSTKLEDSAMYFCASSETRASGYEQYFGPGTRLTVT.

The sample holds many counts of this clonotype. This chain uses TRBV7-9 with TRBJ1-1; maybe TRBD1 (5 bases). V lost 5 bases and J lost 3, with 10 bases in between. Per germline, CDR1 SEHNR and CDR2 FQNEAQ (reference sequence). This CDR3 contains 13 residues. The CDR3 spells CASSPDRDTEAFF. DNA for the CDR3: TGTGCCAGCAGCCCTGACAGAGACACTGAAGCTTTCTTT.

The chain combines TRBV7-2 with TRBJ1-3, with TRBD1 matching over 7 bases. This CDR3 region has 15 residues. CDR1 is SGHTA, CDR2 FQGNSA, per germline. Losses at the gene ends were 4 bases for V and 2 bases for J; bases not matched to a gene: 5. CDR3 in amino acids: CASSSTGVTGNTIYF. As DNA, the CDR3 is TGTGCCAGCAGCTCTACAGGGGTCACTGGAAACACCATATATTTT.

The chain employs TRBV2 and TRBJ1-1; weak D call: TRBD1 (6 bases). Germline CDR1 SNHLY, CDR2 FYNNEI. With 7 bases removed from V and 0 bases from J, the gap between germline ends came to 9 bases. There are 13 residues in the CDR3. CDR3 bases: TGTGCCAGCAACAGGGATCTGAACACTGAAGCTTTCTTT. This translates into CASNRDLNTEAFF.

About this clonotype itself: Compared with germline, one end of the junction differs, possibly owing to a read error. The rearrangement links TRBV5-4 to TRBJ2-7; perhaps TRBD2 as D (5 bases). The V gene's germline CDR1 is SGHNT and CDR2 YYREEE (reference sequence). The CDR3 loop spans 15 amino acids. The CDR3 is CASSQVPGNSYEQYF. The DNA of the CDR3 is TGCGCCAGCAGCCAAGTCCCCGGGAACTCCTACGAGCAGTACTTC. Supplemented by reference TRBV5-4 and TRBJ2-7, the full variable domain reads ETGVTQSPTHLIKTRGQQVTLRCSSQSGHNTVSWYQQALGQGPQFIFQYYREEENGRGNFPPRFSGLQFPNYSSELNVNALELDDSALYLCASSQVPGNSYEQYFGPGTRLTVT.

This clonotype was picked up one time. This chain links TRBV15 with TRBJ1-3; perhaps TRBD1 as D (6 bases). The V and J ends lost 3 bases and 8 bases respectively, with 17 bases between them. The CDR3 sequence is 15 residues long. Germline V gene lookup returns CDR1 LNHNV and CDR2 YYDKDF (reference sequence). The CDR3 region is CATSRNRDYGYTIYF. CDR3 sequence (DNA): TGTGCCACCAGCAGGAACAGGGACTATGGCTACACCATATATTTT.

The gene calls are TRBV25-1 and TRBJ1-2; D not certain. Germline-derived CDR1 and CDR2 are MGHDK and SYGVNS. Trimming pared 0 bases from V and 4 bases from J, leaving 9 bases between. The CDR3 has 14 residues. The CDR3 sequence: CASSEYGNSYGYTF. CDR3 nucleotides: TGTGCCAGCAGTGAATACGGGAACTCCTATGGCTACACCTTC.

The CDR3 here is CASSMVVSNQPQHF. The CDR3 region has the DNA TGTGCCAGTAGTATGGTGGTTAGCAATCAGCCCCAGCATTTT. The V and J genes are TRBV19 and TRBJ1-5; D gene ambiguous. The V gene lost 3 bases and the J gene lost 0 bases, with 6 bases spanning the gap. Germline CDR1 and CDR2: LNHDA and SQIVND (reference sequence). The CDR3 runs 14 residues.

This clonotype was observed a few times. This sequence joins TRBV2 and TRBJ1-4, with 8 nucleotides matching TRBD1. CDR1 and CDR2 (germline): SNHLY, FYNNEI. The V segment lost 6 bases and the J segment 7 bases; nucleotides outside the gene matches: 10. The CDR3 runs 15 residues. The DNA for the CDR3 is TGTGCCAGCAGGTCAGGGCAGGGGGCGGCTGAAAAACTGTTTTTT. It is translated as CASRSGQGAAEKLFF.

This clonotype was detected many times. This chain uses TRBV7-9 with TRBJ2-5; 9 nucleotides agree with TRBD2. Germline assignment: CDR1 SEHNR and CDR2 FQNEAQ (reference sequence). This CDR3 has 15 amino acids. The V segment lost 7 bases and the J segment 5 bases; nucleotides outside the gene matches: 11. CDR3 DNA sequence: TGTGCCAGCACCCCGATAGCGGGAGTTCGGGAGACCCAGTACTTC. It encodes CASTPIAGVRETQYF.

This clonotype was detected many times. This sequence joins TRBV2 and TRBJ1-5; unclear D gene. Trimming took off 3 bases at V and 5 bases at J, with 8 bases between the two ends. Germline V gene data show CDR1 as SNHLY and CDR2 as FYNNEI. CDR3 length equals 13 residues. The CDR3 DNA sequence: TGTGCCAGCAGTGATGGCACCTATCAGCCCCAGCATTTT. This translates into CASSDGTYQPQHF.

In DNA, the CDR3 is TGTGCCAGCAGTGACTGGGTAGGGGGCTACGAGCAGTACTTC. Its protein product is CASSDWVGGYEQYF. The chain links TRBV6-1 to TRBJ2-5; perhaps TRBD1 as D (6 bases). The J call may not be correct, given that the DNA end is closer to TRBJ2-7. Germline V gene data show CDR1 as MNHNS and CDR2 as SASEGT. The CDR3 length is 14 residues.

This clonotype was seen a handful of times. The rearrangement links TRBV5-1 to TRBJ1-1; possible D gene TRBD1, 5 bases. CDR3 size: 16 residues. The V end lost 1 base, the J end lost 6 bases, and 19 bases lay between the germline ends. Germline CDR1 reads SGHRS; CDR2 reads YFSETQ. The CDR3 sequence is CASSLSLNSVGAEAFF. Here the CDR3 DNA reads TGCGCCAGCAGCTTGTCCCTAAACTCGGTAGGGGCTGAAGCTTTCTTT.